A single sample is the source of the 32 T cell receptor beta chains below, sequenced in a study of CD8 T cells in Susac syndrome. cDNA came from around 0.54 to 1 ug RNA primed by random hexamers. TCRdb used MiXCR to reprocess the immunoSEQ multiplex PCR reads, holding one entry per CDR3 protein. The sample records 100,000 to 150,000 distinct CDR3 sequences, approximately 96% being singletons. The sequenced sample was CD4+ T cells from PBMCs. These receptors all come from a human donor in good health.

The chain couples TRBV29-1 to TRBJ2-7; 7 bases are shared with TRBD1. Trimming at V came to 6 bases and at J to 2 bases, leaving 10 bases not matched to a gene. Germline V gene data show CDR1 as SQVTM and CDR2 as ANQGSEA. The CDR3 has 14 amino acids. The chain's CDR3 is CSVLTGPNAYEQYF. The CDR3 DNA is TGCAGCGTCCTGACAGGGCCGAACGCCTACGAGCAGTACTTC.

The genes are TRBV19 and TRBJ2-3; D might be TRBD2 (5 bases). Germline V gene data show CDR1 as LNHDA and CDR2 as SQIVND (reference sequence). V was cut by 7 bases and J by 0 bases, with 11 bases left in between. The CDR3 spans 14 residues. The CDR3 DNA reads as TGTGCCAGTAACCAGAGGACTAGCACAGATACGCAGTATTTT. It yields the protein CASNQRTSTDTQYF.

The chain carries TRBV4-2 and TRBJ2-7, with D uncertain. This CDR3 is built from 14 residues. Trimming took off 0 bases at V and 4 bases at J, with 10 bases between the two ends. Germline V gene lookup returns CDR1 LGHNA and CDR2 YNFKEQ. This CDR3 reads CASSQDLVGYEQYF. CDR3 nucleotide sequence: TGTGCCAGCAGCCAAGATCTTGTTGGGTACGAGCAGTACTTC.

The chain carries TRBV5-1 and TRBJ2-1; D is uncertain. The V gene's germline CDR1 is SGHRS and CDR2 YFSETQ. Trimming cost V 0 bases and J 6 bases, with 10 bases left between them. CDR3 size: 14 residues. In nucleotides, the CDR3 is TGCGCCAGCAGCTTGGCTCGATCTCCCAATGAGCAGTTCTTC. Translation: CASSLARSPNEQFF.

In this sample, this clonotype turned up once. The rearrangement joins TRBV5-1 to TRBJ2-1; unclear D gene. The CDR3 is 14 residues long. Germline CDR1 reads SGHRS; CDR2 reads YFSETQ. Trimming left V 1 base short and J 5 bases short, with 10 bases between. The CDR3 spells CASSLRPENNEQFF. As DNA, the CDR3 is TGCGCCAGCAGCTTGAGACCAGAAAACAATGAGCAGTTCTTC. Drawing the rest from reference TRBV5-1 and TRBJ2-1, the complete variable domain is KAGVTQTPRYLIKTRGQQVTLSCSPISGHRSVSWYQQTPGQGLQFLFEYFSETQRNKGNFPGRFSGRQFSNSRSEMNVSTLELGDSALYLCASSLRPENNEQFFGPGTRLTVL.

The rearrangement joins TRBV7-8 to TRBJ2-1; 10 bases are a match to TRBD1. J was trimmed by 4 bases and V by 5 bases; bases with no gene match: 5. Germline CDR1 and CDR2: SGHVS and FQNEAQ. CDR3 length: 15 amino acids. This CDR3 reads CASSRGQGLYNEQFF. CDR3 in DNA: TGTGCCAGCAGCAGGGGACAGGGGTTGTACAATGAGCAGTTCTTC.

The gene calls are TRBV7-9 and TRBJ2-1; no definite D call. Germline V gives CDR1 SEHNR, CDR2 FQNEAQ (reference sequence). The CDR3 contains 16 residues. The germline V and J ends were trimmed by 2 bases and 6 bases, with 17 bases remaining between them. In DNA form, the CDR3 reads TGTGCCAGCAGCTTATCATCTTATAAGGCCGCCAATGAGCAGTTCTTC. Translated: CASSLSSYKAANEQFF.

The rearrangement links TRBV29-1 to TRBJ2-1; 10 bases align to TRBD2. The CDR3 is 15 residues long. Trimming removed 2 bases from V and 9 bases from J; junction bases left unmatched: 10. Germline V gives CDR1 SQVTM, CDR2 ANQGSEA. The CDR3 DNA is TGCAGCGTTGAAAGGGTAGCGGGAGGAGGGGGTGAGCAGTTCTTC. Its protein is CSVERVAGGGGEQFF.

The chain is built from TRBV20-1 and TRBJ2-7; possible D gene TRBD1, 5 bases. This CDR3 spans 15 amino acids. The germline V gene has CDR1 DFQATT and CDR2 SNEGSKA (reference sequence). Trimming took 0 bases from V and 6 from J, leaving 18 bases between them. The CDR3 DNA follows: TGCAGTGCTAGAGATAACAGGCAGGGCGTCGGCGAGCAGTACTTC. Protein product: CSARDNRQGVGEQYF.

The gene calls are TRBV3-1 and TRBJ1-6, with a weak D call TRBD1 (6 bases). V lost 6 bases, J lost 10 bases, and 13 bases lay in between. The germline CDR1 and CDR2 sequences are LGHDT and YNNKEL (reference sequence). The CDR3 length is 13 residues. The chain's CDR3 is CASSFRGESPLHF. The DNA of the CDR3 is TGTGCCAGCAGTTTTAGGGGGGAATCACCCCTCCACTTT.

The chain employs TRBV20-1 and TRBJ2-1, with a weak D call TRBD2 (6 bases). V lost 5 bases, J lost 7 bases, and 27 bases lay in between. The CDR3 runs 17 residues. Germline loops: CDR1 DFQATT, CDR2 SNEGSKA (reference sequence). The CDR3 is CSADPVAGISGINEQFF. The CDR3 DNA reads as TGCAGTGCTGATCCCGTCGCAGGGATTAGCGGTATTAATGAGCAGTTCTTC.

This chain's CDR3 is CASRLPESYEQYF. The CDR3 DNA is TGCGCCAGCAGGCTCCCGGAGTCCTACGAGCAGTACTTC. The chain employs TRBV5-1 and TRBJ2-7, with D unclear. V shed 5 bases and J shed 1 base, with 10 bases lying between them. Germline V lookup: CDR1 SGHRS, CDR2 YFSETQ. The CDR3 extends over 13 amino acids.

This clonotype was observed a single time. The chain has TRBV30 and TRBJ2-1, with 9 bases that match TRBD2. The V gene end was trimmed by 3 bases and the J gene end by 9 bases; junction bases not matched to a gene: 6. Germline assignment: CDR1 GTSNPN and CDR2 SVGIG (reference sequence). This CDR3 has 13 amino acids. CDR3 DNA sequence: TGTGCCTGGAGGTGGACTAGCGTGGGTGAGCAGTTCTTC. This translates into CAWRWTSVGEQFF.

The V gene is TRBV2, the J gene TRBJ1-5; the D is unclear. The germline CDR1 and CDR2 sequences are SNHLY and FYNNEI. V dropped 3 bases and J dropped 2 bases, with 17 bases sitting between them. The CDR3 runs 17 residues. In DNA form, the CDR3 reads TGTGCCAGCAGTGAGAGTTTACAAGGGAATGGCAATCAGCCCCAGCATTTT. Translation: CASSESLQGNGNQPQHF.

V is TRBV18 and J is TRBJ2-1; 9 positions match TRBD1. The J segment lost 1 base and the V segment lost 3 bases, leaving 7 bases of the junction unmatched. Germline assignment: CDR1 KGHSH and CDR2 LQKENI. This CDR3 contains 17 residues. CDR3 bases: TGTGCCAGCTCACCCATGGGACAGGGTACGTCCTACAATGAGCAGTTCTTC. The encoded protein is CASSPMGQGTSYNEQFF.

This clonotype was picked up one time. The chain employs TRBV6-6 and TRBJ1-5, with D hard to call. Trimming shortened V by 6 bases and J by 2 bases, and 8 bases separated the two germline ends. The CDR3 contains 13 residues. Germline values: CDR1 MNHNY, CDR2 SVGAGI (reference sequence). Here the CDR3 reads CASRQERNQPQHF. CDR3 bases: TGTGCCAGCAGGCAGGAACGCAATCAGCCCCAGCATTTT.

This clonotype has only one observation. The genes are TRBV20-1 and TRBJ2-7; D call uncertain. Germline V gene data show CDR1 as DFQATT and CDR2 as SNEGSKA (reference sequence). V was clipped by 0 bases and J by 6 bases, with 12 bases between them. The CDR3 is 13 amino acids. The CDR3, as DNA: TGCAGTGCTAGAGAGGACCTGGCGAGCGAGCAGTACTTC. Translating gives CSAREDLASEQYF.

This clonotype was seen more than once but under ten times. The chain carries TRBV4-1 and TRBJ2-2; no clear D gene. V was cut by 2 bases and J by 1 base, with 11 bases left in between. Germline values: CDR1 MGHRA, CDR2 YSYEKL. CDR3 length: 16 residues. CDR3 DNA: TGCGCCAGCAGCCAATTAGGTACAGTGAACACCGGGGAGCTGTTTTTT. Amino acids: CASSQLGTVNTGELFF.

The V and J genes are TRBV12-3 or TRBV12-4 and TRBJ2-7, with D possibly being TRBD1 or TRBD2 (6 bases each). V lost 3 bases, J lost 5 bases, and 14 bases lay in between. The CDR3 is made up of 14 amino acids. CDR3 bases: TGTGCCAGCAGTTTGGGGGGCGGGGTCGACGAGCAGTACTTC. Translated, it gives CASSLGGGVDEQYF.

V and J are TRBV7-9 and TRBJ1-4; D is ambiguous. V lost 2 bases and J lost 7, with 11 bases in between. In germline, CDR1 is SEHNR, CDR2 FQNEAQ (reference sequence). This CDR3 comprises 14 residues. The CDR3 nucleotides are TGTGCCAGCAGCTTATTCGACAAGGGTGAAAAACTGTTTTTT. Encoded protein: CASSLFDKGEKLFF.

The J gene is TRBJ2-7, the V gene TRBV5-1; 11 nucleotides agree with TRBD1. The CDR3 runs 15 residues. V lost 3 bases to trimming and J lost 5 bases; unmatched junction nucleotides: 7. Looked up from germline, CDR1 is SGHRS and CDR2 is YFSETQ. The chain's CDR3 is CASSSSGTGGDEQYF. CDR3 sequence (DNA): TGCGCCAGCAGCTCTTCCGGGACAGGGGGTGACGAGCAGTACTTC. The full variable domain, rest sourced from reference TRBV5-1 and TRBJ2-7, is KAGVTQTPRYLIKTRGQQVTLSCSPISGHRSVSWYQQTPGQGLQFLFEYFSETQRNKGNFPGRFSGRQFSNSRSEMNVSTLELGDSALYLCASSSSGTGGDEQYFGPGTRLTVT.

V is TRBV29-1 and J is TRBJ1-1; D possibly corresponds to TRBD1 (5 bases). This CDR3 spans 13 amino acids. Per germline, CDR1 SQVTM and CDR2 ANQGSEA. Trimming took off 3 bases at V and 5 bases at J, with 13 bases between the two ends. The CDR3 DNA sequence: TGCAGCGTTGAGGGGCAGCAGGGAACTGAAGCTTTCTTT. Its translation is CSVEGQQGTEAFF.

This clonotype appeared once. The J gene is TRBJ1-1, the V gene TRBV10-1; D perhaps matches TRBD1 (5 bases). CDR1 WNHNN and CDR2 SYGVQD come from the germline V gene (reference sequence). The CDR3 length is 13 residues. V lost 3 bases to trimming and J lost 4 bases, with 9 bases between them. CDR3 in DNA: TGCGCCAGCAGTGACCAGGGTGTCACTGAAGCTTTCTTT. Its protein product is CASSDQGVTEAFF.

The CDR3 sequence is CASSVSGSSGNTIYF. DNA of the CDR3: TGTGCCAGCAGCGTCTCAGGGAGCTCTGGAAACACCATATATTTT. V gene TRBV9 combines with J gene TRBJ1-3, with a possible D match to TRBD1 (5 bases). This CDR3 is built from 15 residues. Germline V lookup: CDR1 SGDLS, CDR2 YYNGEE. Trimming left V 2 bases short and J 0 bases short, with 9 bases between.

The rearrangement links TRBV25-1 to TRBJ1-1; D not certain. CDR1 is MGHDK, CDR2 SYGVNS, per germline. V dropped 5 bases and J dropped 1 base, with 17 bases sitting between them. The length of the CDR3 is 16 residues. The CDR3: CASSLQGQPSNTEAFF. CDR3 DNA sequence: TGTGCCAGCAGTCTCCAAGGTCAGCCTTCGAACACTGAAGCTTTCTTT. The variable domain in full, with the rest retrieved from reference TRBV25-1 and TRBJ1-1, is EADIYQTPRYLVIGTGKKITLECSQTMGHDKMYWYQQDPGMELHLIHYSYGVNSTEKGDLSSESTVSRIRTEHFPLTLESARPSHTSQYLCASSLQGQPSNTEAFFGQGTRLTVV.

V usage is TRBV5-1 and J usage is TRBJ1-5; D call uncertain. Trimming took 5 bases from V and 0 from J, leaving 12 bases between them. The CDR3 is 15 residues long. From germline, CDR1 is SGHRS and CDR2 YFSETQ. In DNA form, the CDR3 reads TGCGCCAGCAGTCCTGGACTGAGTAGCAATCAGCCCCAGCATTTT. Protein: CASSPGLSSNQPQHF.

The CDR3, as DNA: TGTGCCAGCAGCCAAGGCGGGACGGGGTACGAGCAGTACTTC. Translated, it gives CASSQGGTGYEQYF. This chain connects TRBV3-1 to TRBJ2-7; tentative D call: TRBD2 (6 bases). V lost 1 base and J lost 4, with 11 bases in between. The CDR3 consists of 14 residues. Germline lookup yields CDR1 LGHDT and CDR2 YNNKEL (reference sequence).

The rearrangement uses TRBV7-2 and TRBJ1-1; D uncertain. Germline V gives CDR1 SGHTA, CDR2 FQGNSA. CDR3 length: 13 residues. V was cut by 0 bases and J by 7 bases, with 9 bases left in between. The CDR3 loop reads CASSLARDFEAFF. CDR3 sequence (DNA): TGTGCCAGCAGCTTAGCGCGGGATTTTGAAGCTTTCTTT.

This chain joins TRBV6-2 or TRBV6-3 and TRBJ2-1; D uncertain. Germline V gene sequence: CDR1 MNHEY, CDR2 SVGEGT. V was pared by 6 bases and J by 1 base, with 7 bases between. The CDR3 loop spans 13 amino acids. The CDR3 sequence is CASRPPSYNEQFF. CDR3 DNA sequence: TGTGCCAGCAGACCACCTTCCTACAATGAGCAGTTCTTC.

V is TRBV25-1 and J is TRBJ2-3; D might be TRBD1 or TRBD2, each matching 5 bases. This CDR3 has 15 residues. Trimming shortened V by 6 bases and J by 2 bases, and 15 bases separated the two germline ends. CDR1 is MGHDK, CDR2 SYGVNS, per germline. The CDR3 DNA sequence: TGTGCCAGCAGCTGGGGGACGGCTACCACAGATACGCAGTATTTT. This encodes CASSWGTATTDTQYF.

This chain connects TRBV5-1 to TRBJ2-3; 7 nucleotides align to TRBD2. Trimming cost V 1 base and J 4 bases; bases outside gene matches: 6. This CDR3 spans 15 amino acids. Germline CDR1 SGHRS, CDR2 YFSETQ. CDR3 in DNA: TGCGCCAGCAGCTTGCAGGCGGGAGTGGCAGATACGCAGTATTTT. This sequence encodes CASSLQAGVADTQYF.

This sequence joins TRBV4-1 and TRBJ2-3, with D uncertain. Per the germline V gene, CDR1 is MGHRA and CDR2 is YSYEKL. V was cut by 3 bases and J by 2 bases, with 3 bases left in between. This CDR3 has 12 amino acids. The chain's CDR3 is CASSHDTDTQYF. The CDR3, as DNA: TGCGCCAGCAGCCACGACACAGATACGCAGTATTTT.